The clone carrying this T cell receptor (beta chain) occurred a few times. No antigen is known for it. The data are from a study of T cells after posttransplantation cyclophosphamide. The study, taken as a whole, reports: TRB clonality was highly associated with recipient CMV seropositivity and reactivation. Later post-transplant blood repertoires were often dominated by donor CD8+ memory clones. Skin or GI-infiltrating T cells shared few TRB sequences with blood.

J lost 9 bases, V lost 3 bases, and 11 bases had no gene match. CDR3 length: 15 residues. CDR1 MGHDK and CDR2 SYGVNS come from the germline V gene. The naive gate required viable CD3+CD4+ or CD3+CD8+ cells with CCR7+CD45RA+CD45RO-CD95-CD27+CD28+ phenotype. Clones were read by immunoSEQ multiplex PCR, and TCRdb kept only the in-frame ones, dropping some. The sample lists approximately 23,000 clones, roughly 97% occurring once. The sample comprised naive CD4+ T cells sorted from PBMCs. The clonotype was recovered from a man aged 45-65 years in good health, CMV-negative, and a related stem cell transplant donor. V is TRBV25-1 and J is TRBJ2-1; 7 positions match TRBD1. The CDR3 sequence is CASSDQTGSLGEQFF. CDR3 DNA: TGTGCCAGCAGTGACCAGACAGGGAGTCTCGGTGAGCAGTTCTTC.